What follows are 27 T cell receptor beta chains derived from one specimen sequenced in a study of cytomegalovirus exposure and HLA in healthy donors. The assay was immunoSEQ multiplex PCR, and TCRdb's table has in-frame clones only and misses some. The sample holds hundreds of thousands of clones, 90% seen once. The sample taken for sequencing was PBMCs. The receptors here all came from a woman under 40 in good health and CMV-seronegative.

This sequence joins TRBV4-1 and TRBJ2-1; D possibly matches TRBD1 or TRBD2 (5 bases each). Germline assignment: CDR1 MGHRA and CDR2 YSYEKL. CDR3 length: 16 residues. Trimming pared 0 bases from V and 10 bases from J, leaving 19 bases between. This chain's CDR3 is CASSQDLGRGRGEQFF. The DNA of the CDR3 is TGCGCCAGCAGCCAAGATTTGGGAAGGGGCCGCGGGGAGCAGTTCTTC.

The J gene is TRBJ1-1, the V gene TRBV11-3, with unresolved D. The CDR3 is 13 amino acids. The ends were cut back, 4 bases at V and 2 bases at J, with 8 bases in the middle. Germline V gene lookup returns CDR1 SGHNT and CDR2 YENEEA. CDR3 amino acids: CASSSGRNTEAFF. The CDR3 DNA follows: TGTGCCAGCAGCTCGGGGAGAAACACTGAAGCTTTCTTT. Using reference TRBV11-3 and TRBJ1-1 for the parts outside the CDR3, the full variable domain is EAGVVQSPRYKIIEKKQPVAFWCNPISGHNTLYWYLQNLGQGPELLIRYENEEAVDDSQLPKDRFSAERLKGVDSTLKIQPAELGDSAVYLCASSSGRNTEAFFGQGTRLTVV.

The chain is built from TRBV9 and TRBJ1-5, with TRBD1 as a possible D gene (6 bases). Per the germline V gene, CDR1 is SGDLS and CDR2 is YYNGEE. V dropped 5 bases and J dropped 5 bases, with 14 bases sitting between them. The CDR3 sequence is 14 residues long. The CDR3 bases are TGTGCCAGCAGTGGGACACCGGGGGATCAGCCCCAGCATTTT. It codes for CASSGTPGDQPQHF.

A word on this clone: Distinct nucleotide sequences in the sample also encode this CDR3. The V call is TRBV9, the J call TRBJ2-1; 8 bases map to TRBD2. J lost 4 bases, V lost 0 bases, and 3 bases had no gene match. This CDR3 is built from 15 residues. CDR1 and CDR2 (germline): SGDLS, YYNGEE. The CDR3, as DNA: TGTGCCAGCAGCGTAGACGGGAGGGCTTACAATGAGCAGTTCTTC. Protein sequence: CASSVDGRAYNEQFF.

The chain is built from TRBV18 and TRBJ2-7; D is uncertain. This CDR3 has 13 amino acids. CDR1 is KGHSH, CDR2 LQKENI, per germline. V gave up 0 bases and J gave up 2 bases, with 5 bases separating them. Here the CDR3 DNA reads TGTGCCAGCTCACCACCGATAACCTACGAGCAGTACTTC. This translates into CASSPPITYEQYF.

The genes are TRBV4-3 and TRBJ2-2; 13 bases are a match to TRBD2. Trimming cost V 2 bases and J 4 bases; bases outside gene matches: 7. Germline V gene data show CDR1 as LGHNA and CDR2 as YSLEER. The CDR3 loop spans 18 amino acids. The CDR3 spells CASSQRTSGRSPTGELFF. CDR3 in DNA: TGCGCCAGCAGCCAAAGGACTAGCGGGAGATCCCCCACCGGGGAGCTGTTTTTT.

The rearrangement links TRBV18 to TRBJ1-4; no clear D gene. V was cut by 7 bases and J by 0 bases, with 9 bases left in between. Germline loops: CDR1 KGHSH, CDR2 LQKENI. The CDR3 sequence is 14 residues long. This chain's CDR3 is CASFAGTTNEKLFF. CDR3 DNA: TGTGCCAGCTTCGCCGGTACAACTAATGAAAAACTGTTTTTT.

The genes are TRBV7-8 and TRBJ2-3; weak D call: TRBD2 (6 bases). Looked up from germline, CDR1 is SGHVS and CDR2 is FQNEAQ. With 3 bases removed from V and 6 bases from J, the gap between germline ends came to 13 bases. The CDR3 totals 14 residues. The CDR3 sequence: CASSFVAGPDTQYF. The CDR3 nucleotides are TGTGCCAGCAGCTTTGTTGCGGGACCGGATACGCAGTATTTT.

This chain connects TRBV7-3 to TRBJ2-7; 9 bases are shared with TRBD1. The ends lost 4 bases at V and 3 bases at J; junction bases unmatched: 7. The germline CDR1 and CDR2 sequences are SGHTA and FQGTGA. The CDR3 spans 15 residues. This chain's CDR3 is CASSSSGTGFYEQYF. The CDR3 DNA follows: TGTGCCAGCAGCTCATCCGGGACAGGGTTCTACGAGCAGTACTTC.

The chain is built from TRBV7-2 and TRBJ2-1; 15 nucleotides match TRBD2. V trimming: 5 bases; J trimming: 7 bases; junction bases outside the gene matches: 15. The germline V gene encodes CDR1 SGHTA and CDR2 FQGNSA. This CDR3 region has 19 residues. CDR3 amino acids: CASSPNRGGGLAGGNEQFF. CDR3 coding DNA: TGTGCCAGCAGCCCCAACAGGGGTGGTGGACTAGCGGGAGGGAATGAGCAGTTCTTC. Looking up the rest from reference TRBV7-2 and TRBJ2-1 gives the full variable domain: GAGVSQSPSNKVTEKGKDVELRCDPISGHTALYWYRQSLGQGLEFLIYFQGNSAPDKSGLPSDRFSAERTGGSVSTLTIQRTQQEDSAVYLCASSPNRGGGLAGGNEQFFGPGTRLTVL.

The gene calls are TRBV13 and TRBJ2-4; 12 bases are shared with TRBD1. Germline CDR1 reads PRHDT; CDR2 reads FYEKMQ (reference sequence). The trim removed 4 bases at V and 16 bases at J, leaving 11 bases unmatched. The CDR3 contains 14 residues. The CDR3 DNA reads TGTGCCAGCAGCTCCCGGGACAGGGGGCGATCAATATACTTC. Translating it yields CASSSRDRGRSIYF.

This clone was detected only a few times. The V gene is TRBV5-4, the J gene TRBJ2-5; D is undetermined. CDR3 length equals 16 residues. Germline CDR1 SGHNT, CDR2 YYREEE (reference sequence). V was pared by 4 bases and J by 0 bases, with 16 bases between. CDR3 nucleotide sequence: TGTGCCAGCAGCCTGGATGGTCTAAAGTACCAAGAGACCCAGTACTTC. It is translated as CASSLDGLKYQETQYF. Full variable domain (rest looked up from reference TRBV5-4 and TRBJ2-5): ETGVTQSPTHLIKTRGQQVTLRCSSQSGHNTVSWYQQALGQGPQFIFQYYREEENGRGNFPPRFSGLQFPNYSSELNVNALELDDSALYLCASSLDGLKYQETQYFGPGTRLLVL.

The chain recombines TRBV6-1 with TRBJ1-4; D might be TRBD1 (5 bases). The CDR3 extends over 14 amino acids. V was cut by 6 bases and J by 2 bases, with 10 bases left in between. From germline, CDR1 is MNHNS and CDR2 SASEGT. In DNA form, the CDR3 reads TGTGCCAGCAGGGTGGGGCCTACTAATGAAAAACTGTTTTTT. Translation: CASRVGPTNEKLFF.

This chain links TRBV15 with TRBJ1-5, with a weak D call TRBD1 (6 bases). The CDR3 extends over 18 amino acids. Germline V CDR1 and CDR2: LNHNV, YYDKDF (reference sequence). V lost 0 bases to trimming and J lost 4 bases, with 19 bases between them. Here the CDR3 reads CATSRDRFSQGGNQPQHF. The CDR3 nucleotides are TGTGCCACCAGCAGAGATCGGTTCTCCCAAGGGGGGAATCAGCCCCAGCATTTT. The variable domain in full, completed from reference TRBV15 and TRBJ1-5, reads DAMVIQNPRYQVTQFGKPVTLSCSQTLNHNVMYWYQQKSSQAPKLLFHYYDKDFNNEADTPDNFQSRRPNTSFCFLDIRSPGLGDTAMYLCATSRDRFSQGGNQPQHFGDGTRLSIL.

The chain has TRBV30 and TRBJ1-1; the D gene is possibly TRBD1 (6 bases). Deletions cut 4 bases from V and 3 bases from J, with 24 bases between. The germline V gene has CDR1 GTSNPN and CDR2 SVGIG (reference sequence). The CDR3 contains 17 residues. CDR3 residues: CAWILGGASIVHTEAFF. CDR3 DNA: TGTGCCTGGATATTGGGGGGGGCGTCCATAGTGCACACTGAAGCTTTCTTT.

The rearrangement links TRBV6-1 to TRBJ2-1, with 11 bases aligning to TRBD2. The CDR3 covers 16 residues. V trimming: 4 bases; J trimming: 4 bases; junction bases outside the gene matches: 6. Germline V gene data show CDR1 as MNHNS and CDR2 as SASEGT. The DNA of the CDR3 is TGTGCCAGCAGTGCCCAAACTAGCGGGAGTTACAATGAGCAGTTCTTC. This gives the protein CASSAQTSGSYNEQFF.

This chain links TRBV28 with TRBJ1-5; a weak D match, TRBD1 (5 bases). The CDR3 consists of 14 residues. Trimming cost V 6 bases and J 4 bases, with 13 bases left between them. Germline V gives CDR1 MDHEN, CDR2 SYDVKM. CDR3 loop: CASSTGDDNQPQHF. The CDR3 DNA reads as TGTGCCAGCAGCACCGGGGACGATAATCAGCCCCAGCATTTT.

This clone came up a few times. This rearrangement joins TRBV7-3 to TRBJ1-3; D is uncertain. The CDR3 runs 13 residues. V was pared by 2 bases and J by 1 base, with 3 bases between. Germline V gene data show CDR1 as SGHTA and CDR2 as FQGTGA. DNA for the CDR3: TGTGCCAGCAGCTTATCTTCTGGAAACACCATATATTTT. This gives the protein CASSLSSGNTIYF. The variable domain in full, completed from reference TRBV7-3 and TRBJ1-3, reads GAGVSQTPSNKVTEKGKYVELRCDPISGHTALYWYRQSLGQGPEFLIYFQGTGAADDSGLPNDRFFAVRPEGSVSTLKIQRTERGDSAVYLCASSLSSGNTIYFGEGSWLTVV.

This clone was observed a handful of times. This chain uses TRBV27 with TRBJ1-1, with a weak D call TRBD1 (5 bases). V dropped 6 bases and J dropped 4 bases, with 12 bases sitting between them. The CDR3 runs to 13 residues. CDR1 and CDR2 from the germline V gene are MNHEY and SMNVEV (reference sequence). This chain's CDR3 is CASRRTQTTEAFF. The CDR3 DNA reads as TGTGCCAGCAGGAGGACACAGACCACTGAAGCTTTCTTT.

This chain links TRBV11-3 with TRBJ2-7, with D perhaps TRBD2 (6 bases). Germline lookup yields CDR1 SGHNT and CDR2 YENEEA. The CDR3 is 14 amino acids. Trimming cost V 3 bases and J 3 bases, with 12 bases left between them. For the CDR3, the DNA is TGTGCCAGCAGCTTGCCGGGACTGAGCTACGAGCAGTACTTC. Translating it yields CASSLPGLSYEQYF. Using reference TRBV11-3 and TRBJ2-7 for the parts outside the CDR3, the full variable domain is EAGVVQSPRYKIIEKKQPVAFWCNPISGHNTLYWYLQNLGQGPELLIRYENEEAVDDSQLPKDRFSAERLKGVDSTLKIQPAELGDSAVYLCASSLPGLSYEQYFGPGTRLTVT.

The rearrangement joins TRBV4-2 to TRBJ2-1; no definite D call. CDR1 and CDR2 from the germline V gene are LGHNA and YNFKEQ. CDR3 length: 15 residues. Trimming took 2 bases from V and 3 from J, leaving 11 bases between them. CDR3 sequence reads: CASSQPDGYYNEQFF. CDR3 nucleotides: TGTGCCAGCAGCCAACCCGACGGCTACTACAATGAGCAGTTCTTC.

The chain uses TRBV19 and TRBJ2-2; TRBD2 matches at 12 bases. V trimming: 6 bases; J trimming: 8 bases; junction bases outside the gene matches: 4. The germline CDR1 and CDR2 sequences are LNHDA and SQIVND (reference sequence). The CDR3 extends over 14 amino acids. Here the CDR3 reads CASSLAGGPGELFF. The CDR3 nucleotides read TGTGCCAGTAGCCTAGCGGGAGGGCCGGGGGAGCTGTTTTTT.

The chain uses TRBV19 and TRBJ1-1, with 7 bases matching TRBD1. The CDR3 has 13 residues. Germline assignment: CDR1 LNHDA and CDR2 SQIVND (reference sequence). The junction had 4 bases not matched to a gene; V was cut back by 4 bases and J by 5 bases. The CDR3 nucleotides are TGTGCCAGTAGTACAGGGGGTTGGACTGAAGCTTTCTTT. Translating it yields CASSTGGWTEAFF. The full variable domain, with the rest looked up from reference TRBV19 and TRBJ1-1, is DGGITQSPKYLFRKEGQNVTLSCEQNLNHDAMYWYRQDPGQGLRLIYYSQIVNDFQKGDIAEGYSVSREKKESFPLTVTSAQKNPTAFYLCASSTGGWTEAFFGQGTRLTVV.

The CDR3 DNA reads as TGCGCCAGCAGCCACCTCGGGCAGGGGAAGACCCAGTACTTC. Translated, it gives CASSHLGQGKTQYF. The genes are TRBV4-1 and TRBJ2-5; TRBD1 might be the D (6 bases). CDR3 length equals 14 residues. Germline V gene lookup returns CDR1 MGHRA and CDR2 YSYEKL. V lost 3 bases to trimming and J lost 6 bases, with 14 bases between them.

This chain links TRBV2 with TRBJ1-5; possible D gene TRBD1, 6 bases. CDR1 and CDR2 (germline): SNHLY, FYNNEI. The CDR3 is made up of 15 amino acids. The germline V and J ends were trimmed by 2 bases and 6 bases, with 14 bases remaining between them. The CDR3 DNA follows: TGTGCCAGCAGTGAAAACGGGGGGGCCGGTCAGCCCCAGCATTTT. This gives the protein CASSENGGAGQPQHF.

The chain combines TRBV10-3 with TRBJ1-2; D gene unclear. The CDR3 runs to 16 residues. Looked up from germline, CDR1 is ENHRY and CDR2 is SYGVKD. The V end was cut by 5 bases, the J end by 8 bases, with 24 bases between. The CDR3 sequence: CAISLSGQDGWNGYTF. DNA of the CDR3: TGTGCCATCAGTTTATCCGGGCAGGATGGGTGGAACGGCTACACCTTC.

The V and J genes are TRBV2 and TRBJ2-3, with TRBD2 as a possible D gene (6 bases). The CDR3 is 13 residues long. In germline, CDR1 is SNHLY, CDR2 FYNNEI. Between the trimmed V and J ends, which lost 8 bases and 1 base, there was a span of 10 bases. The CDR3 DNA sequence: TGTGCCAGCGGAGGCGGGGGCACAGATACGCAGTATTTT. As protein: CASGGGGTDTQYF.